This T cell receptor beta chain was observed in a study of cytomegalovirus exposure and HLA in healthy donors. On this clone: What it binds is not known.

Amplification used 60 Vbeta primers and 13 Jbeta primers. This table comes from immunoSEQ multiplex PCR, and its TCRdb copy is limited to in-frame clones, with some not included. The sample has roughly 49,000 clones; 81% are singletons. Study-wide results and limits: Links to common viral pathogens appeared, in a later analysis, for several of the most significant clusters. The study carried out a later analysis of TCR beta sequences. It associated around 17,000 of them with specific HLA alleles at a false discovery rate of 0.05.

The receptor was derived from a boy between 5 and 17 years old in good health and CMV-seropositive. The sequenced sample was PBMCs.

The CDR3 bases are TGTGCCAGTAGTCCATCGGACACGGATGGCTACACCTTC. This sequence encodes CASSPSDTDGYTF. The chain has TRBV19 and TRBJ1-2; D possibly corresponds to TRBD1 (5 bases). V gave up 5 bases and J gave up 6 bases, with 13 bases separating them. CDR3 length equals 13 residues. Germline V gene data show CDR1 as LNHDA and CDR2 as SQIVND (reference sequence).